The 31 T cell receptor beta chains below all came from one sample that was sequenced in a study of response to subunit inactivated influenza vaccine (dated by TCRdb to 2016 to 2019). The receptor library was made with RT-PCR. For sequencing, an Illumina HiSeq 2500 was employed. TCRdb reworked the public reads: Q25 trimming with fastp, MiXCR clone assembly, productive beta chains retained. Each entry merges the rows of one CDR3 protein and shows their most common DNA and genes. For this sample the table gives hundreds of thousands of distinct CDR3 sequences, of which 21% were detected only once. The ten largest clones take up about a tenth of the sample. Source: PBMCs from blood, taken approximately 20 months after vaccination. The origin of the receptors is a man aged 50-75 years who received an inactivated influenza vaccine. Donor details come from another sample of the same person, matched by shared clones.

This clonotype was detected only a few times. The chain carries TRBV5-8 and TRBJ2-1, with D perhaps TRBD2 (7 bases). The germline V gene encodes CDR1 SGHTS and CDR2 YDEGEE. V lost 0 bases, J lost 1 base, and 14 bases lay in between. The CDR3 consists of 17 residues. The CDR3 bases are TGTGCCAGCAGCTTGGCCTCAGGGGAGGGTTCCTACAATGAGCAGTTCTTC. It yields the protein CASSLASGEGSYNEQFF.

The chain employs TRBV20-1 and TRBJ1-5; 8 bases are a match to TRBD1. The J segment lost 5 bases and the V segment lost 7 bases, leaving 4 bases of the junction unmatched. Per the germline V gene, CDR1 is DFQATT and CDR2 is SNEGSKA (reference sequence). The CDR3 is made up of 12 amino acids. The CDR3 DNA sequence: TGCAGTGTGGGACAGGAGGATCAGCCCCAGCATTTT. It specifies CSVGQEDQPQHF.

In this sample, this clonotype turned up a few times. This chain joins TRBV7-2 and TRBJ2-3, with D unresolved. This CDR3 comprises 13 residues. The germline V gene encodes CDR1 SGHTA and CDR2 FQGNSA. The germline V and J ends were trimmed by 1 base and 3 bases, with 5 bases remaining between them. CDR3 nucleotide sequence: TGTGCCAGCAGCTTAGTCCCTACAGATACGCAGTATTTT. Translating it yields CASSLVPTDTQYF.

This clonotype was picked up a small number of times. This CDR3 is CATGGTGGLYEQFF. The CDR3 DNA sequence: TGTGCCACCGGTGGGACAGGGGGATTATATGAGCAGTTCTTC. This chain connects TRBV24-1 to TRBJ2-1; 11 bases line up with TRBD1. Germline CDR1 is KGHDR and CDR2 is SFDVKD. J gave up 8 bases and V 9 bases, and 8 bases lay outside the gene matches. The CDR3 totals 14 residues.

V and J are TRBV5-6 and TRBJ1-2; TRBD1 aligns across 7 bases. The CDR3 spans 13 residues. Germline V gene data show CDR1 as SGHDT and CDR2 as YYEEEE. Germline trimming cut 4 bases from V and 6 bases from J; bases unmatched to any gene: 6. CDR3 in amino acids: CASSTGTGDGYTF. CDR3 in DNA: TGTGCCAGCAGCACCGGCACAGGGGATGGCTACACCTTC.

DNA for the CDR3: TGTGCCAGCAACTTCCGAGTCGGGGGCGACTATGGCTACACCTTC. This sequence encodes CASNFRVGGDYGYTF. The rearrangement joins TRBV3-1 to TRBJ1-2; tentative D call: TRBD1 (6 bases). Trimming removed 7 bases at V and 3 bases at J, with 18 bases between. The length of the CDR3 is 15 residues. The V gene's germline CDR1 is LGHDT and CDR2 YNNKEL (reference sequence).

This clonotype was detected only a few times. The chain couples TRBV6-2 or TRBV6-3 to TRBJ1-3; no clear D gene. CDR3 size: 13 residues. V dropped 6 bases and J dropped 4 bases, with 10 bases sitting between them. Germline lookup yields CDR1 MNHEY and CDR2 SVGEGT. The DNA for the CDR3 is TGTGCCAGCAGGGGCTCGGCCGGAAACACCATATATTTT. It codes for CASRGSAGNTIYF.

J is TRBJ1-6 and V is TRBV4-2, with D possibly matching TRBD1 (5 bases). There are 14 residues in the CDR3. Germline V lookup: CDR1 LGHNA, CDR2 YNFKEQ. Trimming removed 0 bases from V and 8 bases from J, with 8 bases in between. The CDR3 bases are TGTGCCAGCAGCCAAGAGCCACAGGATTCACCCCTCCACTTT. This gives the protein CASSQEPQDSPLHF.

The chain carries TRBV6-1 and TRBJ1-4; TRBD1 aligns across 7 bases. CDR1 MNHNS and CDR2 SASEGT come from the germline V gene. The length of the CDR3 is 15 residues. J gave up 4 bases and V 5 bases, and 7 bases lay outside the gene matches. The CDR3 protein is CASSQPGQFNEKLFF. In DNA, the CDR3 is TGTGCCAGCAGTCAGCCGGGACAGTTTAATGAAAAACTGTTTTTT.

This clonotype has a handful of counts. The CDR3 spells CSAREPLTSGNTIYF. In DNA, the CDR3 is TGCAGTGCTAGAGAACCCCTTACCTCTGGAAACACCATATATTTT. The chain links TRBV20-1 to TRBJ1-3, with D hard to call. The CDR3 consists of 15 residues. V was cut by 0 bases and J by 0 bases, with 9 bases left in between. Germline V gene data show CDR1 as DFQATT and CDR2 as SNEGSKA (reference sequence).

CDR3 region: CASSLGARVDTQYF. CDR3 DNA sequence: TGTGCCAGCAGCCTTGGGGCAAGAGTAGATACGCAGTATTTT. The genes are TRBV3-1 and TRBJ2-3, with D possibly being TRBD1 (5 bases). In germline, CDR1 is LGHDT, CDR2 YNNKEL (reference sequence). Trimming pared 4 bases from V and 5 bases from J, leaving 13 bases between. The CDR3 extends over 14 amino acids.

V is TRBV5-1 and J is TRBJ2-2; 9 bases align to TRBD1. This CDR3 comprises 17 residues. Germline lookup yields CDR1 SGHRS and CDR2 YFSETQ. The trim removed 0 bases at V and 7 bases at J, leaving 10 bases unmatched. The CDR3 nucleotides are TGCGCCAGCAGCTTGGCGGGACAGGGAGAAGGAGTCGGGGAGCTGTTTTTT. Amino acids: CASSLAGQGEGVGELFF.

This clonotype was picked up many times. The chain employs TRBV5-1 and TRBJ1-2, with D unresolved. Germline V gene sequence: CDR1 SGHRS, CDR2 YFSETQ. The CDR3 is made up of 13 amino acids. Between the trimmed V and J ends, which lost 5 bases and 3 bases, there was a span of 11 bases. The CDR3 protein is CASRMDGDYGYTF. The CDR3 DNA follows: TGCGCCAGCAGGATGGACGGGGACTATGGCTACACCTTC.

In this sample, this clonotype turned up many times. The V gene is TRBV6-2 or TRBV6-3, the J gene TRBJ1-1, with no clear D. V was clipped by 0 bases and J by 5 bases, with 13 bases between them. This CDR3 region has 15 residues. Germline V CDR1 and CDR2: MNHEY, SVGEGT. CDR3 DNA: TGTGCCAGCAGTTACTCGGTCGGTGGAGGGACTGAAGCTTTCTTT. This encodes CASSYSVGGGTEAFF.

The genes are TRBV11-2 and TRBJ2-2, with a weak D call TRBD1 (6 bases). Germline V CDR1 and CDR2: SGHAT, FQNNGV. The V end was cut by 5 bases, the J end by 0 bases, with 10 bases between. This CDR3 has 15 amino acids. DNA of the CDR3: TGTGCCAGCAGCCCCGGGACATCGAACACCGGGGAGCTGTTTTTT. It codes for CASSPGTSNTGELFF.

This clonotype was recorded many times. V usage is TRBV28 and J usage is TRBJ1-5; 9 positions agree with TRBD1. The germline V gene encodes CDR1 MDHEN and CDR2 SYDVKM. V lost 6 bases and J lost 5; bases outside the gene matches: 5. This CDR3 is 14 amino acids long. The CDR3 DNA sequence: TGTGCCAGCAGCCTGGGACAGGGTCATCAGCCCCAGCATTTT. It codes for CASSLGQGHQPQHF.

This clonotype came up a few times. The V gene is TRBV2, the J gene TRBJ2-7; TRBD2 might be the D (7 bases). The CDR3 length is 12 residues. Between the trimmed V and J ends, which lost 8 bases and 3 bases, there was a span of 11 bases. CDR1 is SNHLY, CDR2 FYNNEI, per germline. CDR3 in amino acids: CASGLGGYEQYF. The DNA for the CDR3 is TGTGCCAGCGGACTAGGGGGCTACGAGCAGTACTTC.

This clonotype was detected only a few times. This chain joins TRBV7-2 and TRBJ2-7; D is possibly TRBD2 (5 bases). The CDR3 spans 16 residues. Germline V gene lookup returns CDR1 SGHTA and CDR2 FQGNSA. V lost 4 bases and J lost 3, with 19 bases in between. The CDR3, as DNA: TGTGCCAGCAGCTCCACATTTTCCGCGGGTCGCTACGAGCAGTACTTC. Encoded protein: CASSSTFSAGRYEQYF.

The CDR3 spells CASSFRTGFRETQYF. For the CDR3, the DNA is TGTGCCAGCAGCTTCAGGACAGGGTTTCGGGAGACCCAGTACTTC. The genes are TRBV7-2 and TRBJ2-5; 8 bases map to TRBD1. V lost 3 bases, J lost 5 bases, and 8 bases stayed unmatched. Germline V gene sequence: CDR1 SGHTA, CDR2 FQGNSA. This CDR3 is built from 15 residues. Together with reference TRBV7-2 and TRBJ2-5, the CDR3 gives the full variable domain: GAGVSQSPSNKVTEKGKDVELRCDPISGHTALYWYRQSLGQGLEFLIYFQGNSAPDKSGLPSDRFSAERTGGSVSTLTIQRTQQEDSAVYLCASSFRTGFRETQYFGPGTRLLVL.

J is TRBJ1-5 and V is TRBV19; D is perhaps TRBD1 (6 bases). Trimming shortened V by 4 bases and J by 0 bases, and 19 bases separated the two germline ends. CDR1 and CDR2 (germline): LNHDA, SQIVND (reference sequence). The CDR3 runs 18 residues. CDR3 nucleotides: TGTGCCAGTAGTACCCCTCCCGGGACACTTTATAGCAATCAGCCCCAGCATTTT. Its protein is CASSTPPGTLYSNQPQHF.

There are a few counts of this clonotype. This rearrangement joins TRBV30 to TRBJ2-5; D possibly corresponds to TRBD1 (5 bases). Germline lookup yields CDR1 GTSNPN and CDR2 SVGIG (reference sequence). This CDR3 comprises 12 residues. Between the trimmed V and J ends, which lost 1 base and 4 bases, there was a span of 7 bases. This CDR3 is CAWSGQGETQYF. The CDR3 region has the DNA TGTGCCTGGAGTGGGCAGGGAGAGACCCAGTACTTC.

The chain uses TRBV20-1 and TRBJ1-1; D is uncertain. This CDR3 is built from 12 residues. Germline V gives CDR1 DFQATT, CDR2 SNEGSKA (reference sequence). V gave up 6 bases and J gave up 0 bases, with 8 bases separating them. This CDR3 reads CSAPRVNTEAFF. The DNA of the CDR3 is TGCAGTGCCCCCCGGGTGAACACTGAAGCTTTCTTT.

The V gene is TRBV5-1, the J gene TRBJ2-6, with 7 bases fitting TRBD1. Germline lookup yields CDR1 SGHRS and CDR2 YFSETQ. With V trimmed by 4 bases and J by 2 bases, 3 bases remained unmatched. The CDR3 totals 15 residues. The CDR3 sequence: CASSGTGAGANVLTF. In DNA form, the CDR3 reads TGCGCCAGCAGCGGTACAGGGGCTGGGGCCAACGTCCTGACTTTC. The whole variable domain, remainder taken from reference TRBV5-1 and TRBJ2-6, is KAGVTQTPRYLIKTRGQQVTLSCSPISGHRSVSWYQQTPGQGLQFLFEYFSETQRNKGNFPGRFSGRQFSNSRSEMNVSTLELGDSALYLCASSGTGAGANVLTFGAGSRLTVL.

This clonotype came up a few times. The chain links TRBV12-3 or TRBV12-4 to TRBJ2-1; 10 bases agree with TRBD1. The CDR3 consists of 17 residues. With V trimmed by 3 bases and J by 5 bases, 10 bases remained unmatched. CDR3 amino acids: CASSFGGWGQGNNEQFF. CDR3 coding DNA: TGTGCCAGCAGTTTCGGGGGTTGGGGACAGGGGAACAATGAGCAGTTCTTC.

This clonotype was seen a handful of times. This CDR3 reads CASSQADRNNEKLFF. The CDR3 DNA follows: TGCGCCAGCAGCCAAGCGGACAGAAACAATGAAAAACTGTTTTTT. The chain carries TRBV4-1 and TRBJ1-4, with D possibly matching TRBD1 (6 bases). Germline V CDR1 and CDR2: MGHRA, YSYEKL. The ends were cut back, 1 base at V and 5 bases at J, with 11 bases in the middle. The CDR3 has 15 amino acids.

The chain is built from TRBV9 and TRBJ2-1; no clear D gene. The V gene lost 3 bases and the J gene lost 4 bases, with 11 bases spanning the gap. This CDR3 comprises 14 residues. Per germline, CDR1 SGDLS and CDR2 YYNGEE. This chain's CDR3 is CASSATLRYNEQFF. CDR3 coding DNA: TGTGCCAGCAGCGCCACCCTTCGGTACAATGAGCAGTTCTTC.

The V call is TRBV7-9, the J call TRBJ1-1, with D unresolved. Germline V CDR1 and CDR2: SEHNR, FQNEAQ (reference sequence). This CDR3 comprises 14 residues. V was shortened by 2 bases and J by 2 bases, with 9 bases between the two germline ends. The CDR3 nucleotides read TGTGCCAGCAGCTTAATTAAAGGCAACACTGAAGCTTTCTTT. Translation gives CASSLIKGNTEAFF. Full variable domain (missing parts from reference TRBV7-9 and TRBJ1-1): DTGVSQNPRHKITKRGQNVTFRCDPISEHNRLYWYRQTLGQGPEFLTYFQNEAQLEKSRLLSDRFSAERPKGSFSTLEIQRTEQGDSAMYLCASSLIKGNTEAFFGQGTRLTVV.

V and J are TRBV7-8 and TRBJ2-3; TRBD2 matches 9 bases. The trim removed 3 bases at V and 4 bases at J, leaving 8 bases unmatched. Germline V gives CDR1 SGHVS, CDR2 FQNEAQ. This CDR3 is 16 amino acids long. CDR3 bases: TGTGCCAGCAGCTTTTTTAGCGGGAGCAGCGCAGATACGCAGTATTTT. This sequence encodes CASSFFSGSSADTQYF.

The DNA of the CDR3 is TGTGCCAGCAGTTTAGCGTACAGCTCCTACGAGCAGTACTTC. Protein sequence: CASSLAYSSYEQYF. The rearrangement uses TRBV12-3 or TRBV12-4 and TRBJ2-7, with unresolved D. The V end was cut by 0 bases, the J end by 0 bases, with 6 bases between. This CDR3 is 14 amino acids long.

The chain combines TRBV9 with TRBJ1-2, with 7 bases matching TRBD1. The J segment lost 8 bases and the V segment lost 4 bases, leaving 11 bases of the junction unmatched. The CDR3 has 14 residues. Germline CDR1 and CDR2: SGDLS and YYNGEE. The CDR3 sequence: CASSTQTGPWGYTF. The CDR3 DNA follows: TGTGCCAGCAGCACCCAGACAGGGCCTTGGGGCTACACCTTC.

The chain couples TRBV7-9 to TRBJ1-1; D is perhaps TRBD1 (5 bases). Germline lookup yields CDR1 SEHNR and CDR2 FQNEAQ (reference sequence). This CDR3 spans 15 amino acids. V lost 4 bases to trimming and J lost 2 bases, with 14 bases between them. The CDR3 sequence is CASSSRDGLNTEAFF. The CDR3 coding sequence is TGTGCCAGCAGCTCCCGGGACGGGCTCAACACTGAAGCTTTCTTT.